A single sample gave rise to the 10 T cell receptor beta chains below, sequenced in a study of T cells after posttransplantation cyclophosphamide. Clones were read by immunoSEQ multiplex PCR, and TCRdb kept only the in-frame ones, dropping some. The sample includes 15,000 to 20,000 clones, around 90% of them seen just once. Cyclophosphamide on days +3 and +4 followed busulfan-fludarabine conditioning and a marrow graft. Sequencing was performed on PBMCs, taken after allogeneic stem cell transplant with posttransplant cyclophosphamide. The receptors stem from a female patient in her 40s who received an allogeneic stem cell transplant from a related donor, was CMV-positive, and had no GVHD. The graft donor may be the source of some T cells.

V is TRBV5-1 and J is TRBJ2-1; no reliable D call. The germline V gene encodes CDR1 SGHRS and CDR2 YFSETQ. The CDR3 extends over 12 amino acids. The ends were cut back, 2 bases at V and 6 bases at J, with 6 bases in the middle. CDR3 nucleotide sequence: TGCGCCAGCAGCTTTCCCTCCAATGAGCAGTTCTTC. Residues: CASSFPSNEQFF.

Comments on this clone: One end of the junction does not line up with germline, which may come from a read error. J is TRBJ2-1 and V is TRBV4-2, with 10 bases matching TRBD2. The CDR3 consists of 16 residues. Germline values: CDR1 LGHNA, CDR2 YNFKEQ. CDR3 amino acids: CAGSHLGAGGPNEQFF. CDR3 sequence (DNA): TGTGCCGGCAGCCATCTTGGAGCGGGAGGGCCGAATGAGCAGTTCTTC.

CDR3 DNA: TGTGCCAGCAGTCCGACAGGGACTAGATTTGTCTATGGCTACACCTTC. It encodes CASSPTGTRFVYGYTF. This chain joins TRBV9 and TRBJ1-2; TRBD1 agrees at 7 bases. The trim removed 5 bases at V and 4 bases at J, leaving 14 bases unmatched. CDR3 length: 16 residues. Germline CDR1 SGDLS, CDR2 YYNGEE.

This rearrangement joins TRBV4-3 to TRBJ2-3; 10 positions match TRBD2. The CDR3 spans 17 residues. The ends lost 2 bases at V and 6 bases at J; junction bases unmatched: 11. Germline V CDR1 and CDR2: LGHNA, YSLEER. The CDR3 sequence: CASSQFYLAGEGDTQYF. CDR3 DNA sequence: TGCGCCAGCAGCCAATTCTATCTAGCGGGAGAAGGGGATACGCAGTATTTT.

The gene calls are TRBV15 and TRBJ2-7; 9 bases align to TRBD2. Germline values: CDR1 LNHNV, CDR2 YYDKDF (reference sequence). The CDR3 has 14 residues. V was pared by 5 bases and J by 6 bases, with 8 bases of the junction left unmatched. CDR3: CATSALAGPGEQYF. CDR3 sequence (DNA): TGTGCCACCAGCGCGCTAGCGGGGCCCGGCGAGCAGTACTTC.

The rearrangement links TRBV7-2 to TRBJ2-3; TRBD2 agrees at 11 bases. The ends lost 0 bases at V and 3 bases at J; junction bases unmatched: 5. CDR3 size: 17 residues. CDR1 is SGHTA and CDR2 is FQGNSA in the germline V gene. DNA for the CDR3: TGTGCCAGCAGCTTAGCCCTTACTAGCGGGAGTACAGATACGCAGTATTTT. Its translation: CASSLALTSGSTDTQYF.

V is TRBV4-2 and J is TRBJ2-3; TRBD2 matches 7 bases. V lost 0 bases to trimming and J lost 4 bases; unmatched junction nucleotides: 4. The CDR3 extends over 15 amino acids. From germline, CDR1 is LGHNA and CDR2 YNFKEQ. The CDR3 protein is CASSQEGREPDTQYF. CDR3 nucleotides: TGTGCCAGCAGCCAAGAAGGGCGGGAGCCAGATACGCAGTATTTT.

This chain uses TRBV27 with TRBJ2-3; D perhaps matches TRBD2 (6 bases). CDR1 is MNHEY and CDR2 is SMNVEV in the germline V gene (reference sequence). There are 14 residues in the CDR3. V shed 3 bases and J shed 2 bases, with 9 bases lying between them. As DNA, the CDR3 is TGTGCCAGCAGTTTGGGACTGATCACAGATACGCAGTATTTT. Amino acids: CASSLGLITDTQYF.

The chain is built from TRBV28 and TRBJ1-4, with TRBD1 as a possible D gene (6 bases). V was cut by 4 bases and J by 6 bases, with 9 bases left in between. Germline V gives CDR1 MDHEN, CDR2 SYDVKM. The length of the CDR3 is 13 residues. Here the CDR3 DNA reads TGTGCCAGCAGTTCTGCAGGGGATGAAAAACTGTTTTTT. It codes for CASSSAGDEKLFF.

The chain couples TRBV7-6 to TRBJ1-1, with TRBD1 matching 8 bases. J gave up 7 bases and V 5 bases, and 6 bases lay outside the gene matches. There are 13 residues in the CDR3. The germline gives CDR1 SGHVS, CDR2 FNYEAQ. The CDR3 loop is CASSLQGVGEAFF. The CDR3 DNA sequence: TGTGCCAGCAGCCTACAGGGGGTGGGTGAAGCTTTCTTT.